This TCR beta chain was sequenced for a study of cytomegalovirus exposure and HLA in healthy donors. Study context: A previous analysis identified 95 million to 140 million unique TCR beta sequences derived from some 200 million T cells. From HLA-typed donors, an early data release held about 92 million unique TCRs. Overall study results and limits: Researchers reported in a later analysis that common viral pathogens appeared linked to several top clusters.

Concerning this clone itself: The antigen is unknown.

These donors, healthy bone marrow donors, were studied. It was with 60 Vbeta and 13 Jbeta primers that the PCR ran. This table comes from immunoSEQ multiplex PCR, and its TCRdb copy is limited to in-frame clones, with some not included. The table has more than 140,000 clones, approximately 71% seen once; the top ten hold about 3%. With 4 bases clipped from V and 0 bases from J, the junction kept 2 bases outside the gene matches. CDR1 is SNHLY, CDR2 FYNNEI, per germline. CDR3 length: 15 residues. Sequenced: PBMCs. The gene calls are TRBV2 and TRBJ2-2; 7 bases line up with TRBD1. This receptor was identified in a man in his forties in good health and CMV-seronegative. CDR3 nucleotide sequence: TGTGCCAGCAGTGGCACAGGGGCGAACACCGGGGAGCTGTTTTTT. Its translation: CASSGTGANTGELFF.